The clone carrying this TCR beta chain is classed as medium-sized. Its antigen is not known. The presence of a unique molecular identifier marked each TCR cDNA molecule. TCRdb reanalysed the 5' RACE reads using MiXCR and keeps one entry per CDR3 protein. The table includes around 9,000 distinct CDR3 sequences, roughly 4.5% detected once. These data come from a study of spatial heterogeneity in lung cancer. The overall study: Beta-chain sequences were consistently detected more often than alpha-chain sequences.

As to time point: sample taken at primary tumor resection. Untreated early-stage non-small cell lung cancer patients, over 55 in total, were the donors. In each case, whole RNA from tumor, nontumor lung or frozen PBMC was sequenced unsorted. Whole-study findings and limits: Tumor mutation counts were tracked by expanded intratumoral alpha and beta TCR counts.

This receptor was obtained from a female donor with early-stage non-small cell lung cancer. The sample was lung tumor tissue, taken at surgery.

Here the CDR3 DNA reads TGTGCCAGCATCCCGAGGTTCGGGATCAATGAGCAGTTCTTC. Protein sequence: CASIPRFGINEQFF. The genes are TRBV6-5 and TRBJ2-1, with a tentative D call TRBD2 (5 bases). The germline CDR1 and CDR2 sequences are MNHEY and SVGAGI. This CDR3 has 14 amino acids. V lost 7 bases to trimming and J lost 6 bases, with 16 bases between them.